This T cell receptor beta chain was found in a study of blood T cells in healthy people across ages. Findings and caveats of the study: As age increased, TCR beta diversity per million T cells fell in a roughly linear fashion. Estimates based on one million T cells were treated as lower bounds.

As for this clonotype: The antigen remains undetermined.

The sample providers were healthy Caucasian people from Russia, aged roughly 6 to 90. PBMCs numbering at least 6 million were isolated per sample. Then a second PCR, running about 6 to 12 cycles, was carried out with a sample-barcoded 5' primer and a J-beta primer mix. Each CDR3 protein is one row after TCRdb ran MiXCR on the 5' RACE reads. This table has under 800,000 distinct CDR3 sequences, around 46% appearing once. V gave up 6 bases and J gave up 15 bases; unmatched junction bases: 11. Germline V gives CDR1 ENHRY, CDR2 SYGVKD. The CDR3 totals 12 residues. This chain connects TRBV10-3 to TRBJ2-4, with TRBD2 matching 7 bases. Specimen: blood. This TCR was sampled from an older woman in good health. CDR3 nucleotide sequence: TGTGCCATCAGGGGGTCTGCGCGGGAGCGGTACTTC. Its translation is CAIRGSARERYF.